The 10 T cell receptor beta chains below were found in one sample sequenced in a study of blood T cell repertoires in COVID-19. Sequencing was performed with immunoSEQ multiplex PCR; in TCRdb, only in-frame clones are kept and a portion is missing. The sample includes under 500,000 clones, roughly nine tenths of them seen just once. Sequencing was done on a sample of PBMCs or T cells enriched from blood (not recorded which). These TCRs come from a woman aged 18-35 years with acute COVID-19.

V is TRBV5-1 and J is TRBJ1-1; perhaps TRBD1 as D (6 bases). V dropped 4 bases and J dropped 4 bases, with 23 bases sitting between them. Germline lookup yields CDR1 SGHRS and CDR2 YFSETQ. This CDR3 spans 17 amino acids. The CDR3: CASSVSWDTRSRTEAFF. CDR3 in DNA: TGCGCCAGCAGCGTAAGCTGGGACACCCGATCACGCACTGAAGCTTTCTTT.

This clone showed up just a few times. The sample holds other DNA sequences that translate to the same CDR3. The chain recombines TRBV27 with TRBJ1-5; no reliable D call. With 8 bases removed from V and 4 bases from J, the gap between germline ends came to 9 bases. The CDR3 length is 12 residues. Looked up from germline, CDR1 is MNHEY and CDR2 is SMNVEV (reference sequence). The CDR3, as DNA: TGTGCCAGCGGCGAGGGAAATCAGCCCCAGCATTTT. It is translated as CASGEGNQPQHF.

The gene calls are TRBV7-9 and TRBJ2-5, with a weak D call TRBD2 (5 bases). V was pared by 2 bases and J by 0 bases, with 16 bases between. The CDR3 consists of 17 residues. Germline lookup yields CDR1 SEHNR and CDR2 FQNEAQ (reference sequence). The CDR3 here is CASSLTSGVQHQETQYF. The CDR3 coding sequence is TGTGCCAGCAGCTTAACTTCCGGGGTTCAACACCAAGAGACCCAGTACTTC.

The rearrangement uses TRBV5-1 and TRBJ2-2, with TRBD2 matching over 11 bases. The CDR3 consists of 15 residues. Trimming removed 4 bases from V and 5 bases from J; junction bases left unmatched: 4. Germline CDR1 reads SGHRS; CDR2 reads YFSETQ. CDR3 sequence: CASSPGTSGTGELFF. The CDR3 nucleotides read TGCGCCAGCAGCCCAGGGACTAGCGGAACCGGGGAGCTGTTTTTT.

The V call is TRBV7-2, the J call TRBJ2-5, with D maybe TRBD2 (7 bases). CDR3 size: 15 residues. V dropped 5 bases and J dropped 5 bases, with 18 bases sitting between them. Germline V gene sequence: CDR1 SGHTA, CDR2 FQGNSA. In nucleotides, the CDR3 is TGTGCCAGCAGCCAACTGGGGGGGGCCGGGGAGACCCAGTACTTC. Its translation: CASSQLGGAGETQYF.

The chain recombines TRBV15 with TRBJ1-5; D call uncertain. CDR1 is LNHNV and CDR2 is YYDKDF in the germline V gene (reference sequence). The CDR3 sequence is 12 residues long. With 7 bases removed from V and 4 bases from J, the gap between germline ends came to 8 bases. CDR3 DNA: TGTGCCACCACTCAGAATAATCAGCCCCAGCATTTT. Encoded protein: CATTQNNQPQHF.

This chain connects TRBV24-1 to TRBJ2-2, with D perhaps TRBD1 (5 bases). Germline values: CDR1 KGHDR, CDR2 SFDVKD. The germline V and J ends were trimmed by 0 bases and 4 bases, with 5 bases remaining between them. The CDR3 consists of 14 residues. The CDR3: CATSDLRGTGELFF. The CDR3 nucleotides are TGTGCCACCAGTGATTTGAGGGGCACCGGGGAGCTGTTTTTT.

The chain combines TRBV7-9 with TRBJ1-2; 7 bases match TRBD1. The trim removed 1 base at V and 2 bases at J, leaving 7 bases unmatched. The CDR3 runs 16 residues. In germline, CDR1 is SEHNR, CDR2 FQNEAQ (reference sequence). In DNA form, the CDR3 reads TGTGCCAGCAGCTTAGTCGGGACAGAAGAAAACTATGGCTACACCTTC. Translation: CASSLVGTEENYGYTF.

This sequence joins TRBV5-1 and TRBJ2-7, with 8 bases that match TRBD1. The CDR3 runs to 17 residues. Germline-derived CDR1 and CDR2 are SGHRS and YFSETQ. With V trimmed by 1 base and J by 0 bases, 9 bases remained unmatched. Written as DNA, the CDR3 is TGCGCCAGCAGCTTGACCCCGGGACAGGATTTCTCCTACGAGCAGTACTTC. Its translation: CASSLTPGQDFSYEQYF. The full variable domain, in which reference TRBV5-1 and TRBJ2-7 provide the parts outside the CDR3, is KAGVTQTPRYLIKTRGQQVTLSCSPISGHRSVSWYQQTPGQGLQFLFEYFSETQRNKGNFPGRFSGRQFSNSRSEMNVSTLELGDSALYLCASSLTPGQDFSYEQYFGPGTRLTVT.

The chain employs TRBV3-1 (or the pseudogene TRBV3-2) and TRBJ1-5; D is possibly TRBD1 (6 bases). Deletions cut 2 bases from V and 0 bases from J, with 8 bases between. Germline values: CDR1 LGHDT, CDR2 YNNKEL (reference sequence). This CDR3 is built from 15 residues. CDR3 in amino acids: CASSQSGHSNQPQHF. The CDR3 bases are TGTGCCAGCAGCCAATCGGGACATAGCAATCAGCCCCAGCATTTT.